These 7 T cell receptor beta chains share one sample of origin, sequenced in a study of CD8 T cells in ankylosing spondylitis. TCRdb reprocessed the 5' RACE reads via MiXCR and lists one record per CDR3 protein. The sample consists of fewer than 250,000 distinct CDR3 sequences, about 10% of them appearing once. The sequenced sample was blood, either unsorted or a sorted T cell fraction (not recorded which). These receptors came from a male donor with ankylosing spondylitis or in good health (not recorded which).

Ten or more counts support this clonotype. The chain combines TRBV10-3 with TRBJ2-3; D ambiguous. Germline CDR1 is ENHRY and CDR2 is SYGVKD. V lost 1 base and J 2 bases, leaving 10 bases between the germline ends. The CDR3 consists of 15 residues. For the CDR3, the DNA is TGTGCCATCAGTGAGTACTTGGACGACACAGATACGCAGTATTTT. Translating gives CAISEYLDDTDTQYF.

This clonotype has ten or more counts. The V gene is TRBV6-1, the J gene TRBJ1-2; D is possibly TRBD1 (6 bases). From germline, CDR1 is MNHNS and CDR2 SASEGT. The ends were cut back, 5 bases at V and 6 bases at J, with 13 bases in the middle. The CDR3 totals 13 residues. The CDR3 DNA reads TGTGCCAGCAGTCGACAGGAGGAGCATGGCTACACCTTC. Encoded protein: CASSRQEEHGYTF.

In this sample, this clonotype turned up a few times. The rearrangement links TRBV7-2 to TRBJ1-1; tentatively, D is TRBD1 (5 bases). This CDR3 is 14 amino acids long. Looked up from germline, CDR1 is SGHTA and CDR2 is FQGNSA. V was shortened by 5 bases and J by 3 bases, with 13 bases between the two germline ends. The chain's CDR3 is CASSRGAWDTEAFF. The CDR3 DNA reads as TGTGCCAGCAGCCGTGGGGCGTGGGACACTGAAGCTTTCTTT. Based on the CDR3 plus reference TRBV7-2 and TRBJ1-1, the full variable domain is GAGVSQSPSNKVTEKGKDVELRCDPISGHTALYWYRQSLGQGLEFLIYFQGNSAPDKSGLPSDRFSAERTGGSVSTLTIQRTQQEDSAVYLCASSRGAWDTEAFFGQGTRLTVV.

Ten or more counts support this clonotype. J is TRBJ2-1 and V is TRBV10-3, with 8 positions matching TRBD2. The CDR3 has 15 amino acids. After removal of 4 bases from V and 2 bases from J, the junction contained 4 bases not matched to a gene. In germline, CDR1 is ENHRY, CDR2 SYGVKD. CDR3 nucleotide sequence: TGTGCCATCAGTGGGTCGGGACTAGCCTACAATGAGCAGTTCTTC. It is translated as CAISGSGLAYNEQFF.

This clonotype was detected many times. The chain carries TRBV7-9 and TRBJ2-2; D possibly corresponds to TRBD1 (6 bases). Germline V gene lookup returns CDR1 SEHNR and CDR2 FQNEAQ (reference sequence). Trimming stripped 5 bases from V and 5 bases from J, with 18 bases between. The CDR3 sequence is 16 residues long. Written as DNA, the CDR3 is TGTGCCAGCAGCCAAGCCAGGGGTTTCAGGACCGGGGAGCTGTTTTTT. Amino acid sequence: CASSQARGFRTGELFF.

This clonotype was seen at least ten times. The V gene is TRBV9, the J gene TRBJ1-6; weak D call: TRBD1 (5 bases). This CDR3 spans 16 amino acids. The germline gives CDR1 SGDLS, CDR2 YYNGEE. With 0 bases removed from V and 8 bases from J, the gap between germline ends came to 15 bases. The CDR3 DNA follows: TGTGCCAGCAGCGTAGGAGGGACCGGGCGTGATTCACCCCTCCACTTT. It specifies CASSVGGTGRDSPLHF. Full variable domain (outside the CDR3, taken from reference TRBV9 and TRBJ1-6): DSGVTQTPKHLITATGQRVTLRCSPRSGDLSVYWYQQSLDQGLQFLIQYYNGEERAKGNILERFSAQQFPDLHSELNLSSLELGDSALYFCASSVGGTGRDSPLHFGNGTRLTVT.

This clonotype was seen only a few times. This chain links TRBV27 with TRBJ1-1; 9 bases match TRBD1. This CDR3 is built from 11 residues. The V and J ends lost 6 bases and 10 bases, in that order; junction bases with no gene match: 3. The V gene's germline CDR1 is MNHEY and CDR2 SMNVEV (reference sequence). CDR3 sequence: CASRQGQGAFF. The CDR3 DNA sequence: TGTGCCAGCAGACAGGGACAGGGAGCTTTCTTT.